These T cell receptor beta chains were read from a single sample in a study of cytomegalovirus exposure and HLA in healthy donors. Profiling relied on immunoSEQ multiplex PCR, and the TCRdb table lists in-frame clones only, not all of them. The sample holds 170,000 or so clones, under 90% seen once. Sequencing used PBMCs. These receptors were collected from a man in his thirties or forties in good health and CMV-seropositive. The CDR3 runs from the conserved cysteine through the conserved F or W. Fields, in order: V gene, J gene, D gene, clone size, CDR3 protein, CDR3 DNA. The D gene is left open where the match is weak. A clone size is listed for some rows: how often the clone was seen (once, few, many), or a class if it is expanded.

>TRBV27|TRBJ2-7|NA|NA
CASSRRVGVPLGGYEQYF
TGTGCCAGCAGTCGCAGGGTAGGAGTCCCTCTCGGTGGCTACGAGCAGTACTTC
>TRBV19|TRBJ2-5|NA|NA
CASSIGGSLETQYF
TGTGCCAGTAGTATAGGGGGCAGCTTGGAGACCCAGTACTTC
>TRBV4-2|TRBJ2-2|NA|NA
CASSQDPGLFLNTGELFF
TGTGCCAGCAGCCAAGATCCCGGACTTTTCCTTAACACCGGGGAGCTGTTTTTT
>TRBV4-1|TRBJ2-3|TRBD1|few
CASSSSDRVKTDTQYF
TGCGCCAGCAGCTCAAGCGACAGGGTTAAAACAGATACGCAGTATTTT
>TRBV15|TRBJ1-5|TRBD1|NA
CATSRSPDRVQPQHF
TGTGCCACCAGCCGGAGCCCGGACAGGGTGCAGCCCCAGCATTTT
>TRBV6-1|TRBJ1-5|NA|NA
CASSAATDDSQPQHF
TGTGCCAGCAGCGCGGCGACAGACGATAGTCAGCCCCAGCATTTT
>TRBV28|TRBJ2-1|TRBD1|NA
CASSPRQGLNEQFF
TGTGCCAGCAGTCCCCGACAGGGGTTGAATGAGCAGTTCTTC
>TRBV27|TRBJ2-7|TRBD2|NA
CASSLRGRTYEQYF
TGTGCCAGCAGTTTGCGGGGGAGGACCTACGAGCAGTACTTC
>TRBV5-1|TRBJ1-6|NA|NA
CASSPRQDSPLHF
TGCGCCAGCAGCCCTCGTCAGGATTCACCCCTCCACTTT
>TRBV18|TRBJ1-2|NA|NA
CASSPQGPNYGYTF
TGTGCCAGCTCACCACAGGGGCCAAACTATGGCTACACCTTC
>TRBV6-5|TRBJ2-3|NA|NA
CASSFTGTSTDTQYF
TGTGCCAGCAGTTTTACCGGGACTAGCACAGATACGCAGTATTTT
>TRBV4-2|TRBJ1-2|TRBD1|NA
CASSQDPATGLSGYTF
TGTGCCAGCAGCCAAGATCCGGCGACAGGGTTGTCTGGCTACACCTTC
>TRBV4-1|TRBJ2-3|TRBD2|NA
CASRVVGAGGQGDTQYF
TGCGCCAGCAGGGTAGTTGGAGCGGGGGGGCAGGGAGATACGCAGTATTTT
>TRBV11-3|TRBJ2-7|NA|NA
CASSSDSPSYEQYF
TGTGCCAGCAGCTCGGACAGCCCCTCCTACGAGCAGTACTTC
>TRBV9|TRBJ1-2|NA|few
CASSVVRGTPDYGYTF
TGTGCCAGCAGCGTCGTTAGGGGAACCCCAGACTATGGCTACACCTTC
>TRBV5-1|TRBJ2-2|TRBD2|NA
CASSRTGTSGYATTGELFF
TGCGCCAGCAGCCGGACCGGGACTAGCGGGTATGCGACCACCGGGGAGCTGTTTTTT
>TRBV5-6|TRBJ1-1|TRBD1|few
CASSPDRGGGEAFF
TGTGCCAGCAGCCCGGACAGGGGAGGCGGTGAAGCTTTCTTT
>TRBV14|TRBJ2-2|TRBD1|NA
CASSQAWDRDTGELFF
TGTGCCAGCAGCCAAGCTTGGGACAGGGACACCGGGGAGCTGTTTTTT
>TRBV28|TRBJ2-7|NA|NA
CASSFTGLSYEQYF
TGTGCCAGCAGCTTTACAGGCCTCTCCTACGAGCAGTACTTC
>TRBV4-1|TRBJ2-7|NA|NA
CASSQDPASATYEQYF
TGCGCCAGCAGCCAAGATCCAGCTAGCGCTACCTACGAGCAGTACTTC
>TRBV6-1|TRBJ2-7|TRBD1|NA
CASSEALRQGKTTGEQYF
TGTGCCAGCAGTGAAGCGCTTCGACAGGGGAAAACTACGGGCGAGCAGTACTTC
>TRBV6-5|TRBJ2-7|NA|NA
CASSMRLPVGGQYF
TGTGCCAGCAGCATGCGGTTGCCGGTCGGGGGGCAGTACTTC
>TRBV6-1|TRBJ2-7|NA|once
CASTSGNSYEQYF
TGTGCCAGCACTTCCGGGAACTCCTACGAGCAGTACTTC
>TRBV7-8|TRBJ2-1|TRBD2|NA
CASSLPLRLAGGRNEQFF
TGTGCCAGCAGCTTACCCCTTAGACTAGCGGGAGGGCGGAATGAGCAGTTCTTC
>TRBV29-1|TRBJ2-2|TRBD2|NA
CSVPGAGGSLTSGELFF
TGCAGCGTCCCCGGTGCGGGAGGGTCTCTTACGTCCGGGGAGCTGTTTTTT
>TRBV9|TRBJ2-5|TRBD1|NA
CASSQTGRETQYF
TGTGCCAGCAGCCAGACAGGGAGAGAGACCCAGTACTTC
>TRBV6-1|TRBJ2-3|NA|NA
CASSEPGSTDTQYF
TGTGCCAGCAGTGAACCCGGGAGCACAGATACGCAGTATTTT
>TRBV4-1|TRBJ2-5|NA|NA
CASSQDPELSETQYF
TGCGCCAGCAGCCAAGATCCTGAGTTGTCCGAGACCCAGTACTTC
>TRBV9|TRBJ1-3|TRBD1|NA
CASSVDYDRVSGNTIYF
TGTGCCAGCAGCGTAGATTACGACAGGGTCTCTGGAAACACCATATATTTT
>TRBV19|TRBJ2-6|NA|NA
CASTVRSGSGANVLTF
TGTGCCAGTACGGTCAGGTCTGGGTCTGGGGCCAACGTCCTGACTTTC
>TRBV7-9|TRBJ2-7|NA|NA
CASSLELEQYF
TGTGCCAGCAGCTTAGAGCTCGAGCAGTACTTC
>TRBV7-3|TRBJ2-5|NA|NA
CASSPKDRPGEQYF
TGTGCCAGCAGCCCGAAAGACAGGCCCGGAGAGCAGTACTTC
>TRBV5-6|TRBJ2-7|NA|NA
CASSIPSESSYEQYF
TGTGCCAGCTCCATACCCTCGGAGAGCTCCTACGAGCAGTACTTC
>TRBV19|TRBJ2-5|NA|NA
CASRLTRDSLVETQYF
TGTGCCAGTAGACTAACCCGGGACTCCCTCGTGGAGACCCAGTACTTC
>TRBV27|TRBJ2-2|NA|NA
CASSLQENTGELFF
TGTGCCAGCAGTTTACAGGAGAACACCGGGGAGCTGTTTTTT
>TRBV7-6|TRBJ1-1|NA|NA
CASSPVGGVNTEAFF
TGTGCCAGCAGCCCCGTCGGGGGAGTGAACACTGAAGCTTTCTTT
>TRBV29-1|TRBJ2-3|TRBD2|NA
CSVQLAALRDTQYF
TGCAGCGTACAACTAGCGGCCCTCCGGGATACGCAGTATTTT
>TRBV4-3|TRBJ2-1|NA|NA
CASSQAMLQPGLFYNEQFF
TGCGCCAGCAGCCAAGCAATGCTGCAGCCGGGACTGTTCTACAATGAGCAGTTCTTC
>TRBV7-7|TRBJ2-3|TRBD2|NA
CASSLDGGDTQYF
TGTGCCAGCAGCTTAGACGGGGGGGATACGCAGTATTTT
>TRBV5-1|TRBJ1-2|TRBD1|NA
CASSLGGDRGWGYTF
TGCGCCAGCAGCTTGGGCGGTGACAGGGGCTGGGGCTACACCTTC
>TRBV9|TRBJ1-1|NA|NA
CASSVGTGSTEAFF
TGTGCCAGCAGCGTAGGCACGGGGTCCACTGAAGCTTTCTTT
>TRBV5-1|TRBJ2-5|NA|NA
CASSLRAGSSETQYF
TGCGCCAGCAGCTTGAGGGCAGGGTCATCAGAGACCCAGTACTTC
>TRBV5-6|TRBJ2-7|TRBD2|NA
CASSPPGGRSYEQYF
TGTGCCAGCAGCCCTCCGGGCGGGAGGTCTTACGAGCAGTACTTC
>TRBV5-1|TRBJ2-3|NA|NA
CASSLLADSTDTQYF
TGCGCCAGCAGCTTGCTAGCAGATAGCACAGATACGCAGTATTTT
>TRBV7-3|TRBJ2-2|TRBD2|few
CASSTFVAGGPKTGELFF
TGTGCCAGCAGCACGTTCGTAGCGGGAGGGCCCAAAACCGGGGAGCTGTTTTTT
>TRBV10-1|TRBJ1-4|TRBD1|NA
CASSRDRDEKLFF
TGCGCCAGCAGCCGGGACAGGGATGAAAAACTGTTTTTT
>TRBV15|TRBJ1-6|NA|few
CATSRDRSLTPLHF
TGTGCCACCAGCAGAGATCGGAGTTTAACACCCCTCCACTTT
>TRBV30|TRBJ2-2|TRBD2|NA
CAWGEAGRDTGELFF
TGTGCCTGGGGTGAAGCGGGAAGGGACACCGGGGAGCTGTTTTTT
>TRBV6-1|TRBJ1-1|TRBD1|NA
CASSRDRANTEAFF
TGTGCCAGCAGTCGGGACAGGGCGAACACTGAAGCTTTCTTT